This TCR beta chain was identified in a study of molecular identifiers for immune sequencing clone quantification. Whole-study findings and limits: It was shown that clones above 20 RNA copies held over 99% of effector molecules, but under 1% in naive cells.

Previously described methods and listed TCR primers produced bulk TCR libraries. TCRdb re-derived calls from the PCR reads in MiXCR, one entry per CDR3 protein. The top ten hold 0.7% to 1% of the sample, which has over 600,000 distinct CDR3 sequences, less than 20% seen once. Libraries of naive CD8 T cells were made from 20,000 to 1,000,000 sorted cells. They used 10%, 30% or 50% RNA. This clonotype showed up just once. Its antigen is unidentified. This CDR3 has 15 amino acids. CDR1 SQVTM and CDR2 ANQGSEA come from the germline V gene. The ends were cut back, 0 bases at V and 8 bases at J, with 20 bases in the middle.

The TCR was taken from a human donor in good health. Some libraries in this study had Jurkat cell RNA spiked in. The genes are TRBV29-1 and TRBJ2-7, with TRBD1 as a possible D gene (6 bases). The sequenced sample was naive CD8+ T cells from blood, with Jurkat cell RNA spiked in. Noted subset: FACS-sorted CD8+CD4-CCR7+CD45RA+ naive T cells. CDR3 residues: CSVEDVGTRSRKQYF. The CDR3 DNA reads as TGCAGCGTTGAAGATGTGGGGACAAGGTCTAGGAAGCAGTACTTC.